The TCR beta chain under discussion was sequenced for a study of human T cells and chemical hapten exposure. This clonotype has more than one count but fewer than ten. The germline V gene has CDR1 DFQATT and CDR2 SNEGSKA (reference sequence). The CDR3 sequence is 14 residues long. The V and J ends lost 2 bases and 5 bases respectively, with 16 bases between them. Library construction involved attaching unique molecular identifiers to individual cDNA molecules, which allowed quantitative, reproducible TCR counting. TCRdb used MiXCR to reprocess the RACE reads, holding one entry per CDR3 protein. The data show some 200,000 distinct CDR3 sequences, approximately 20% seen once. Documented time point: patch test 1, 2 weeks after DPC sensitization. The treatment: therapeutic diphenylcyclopropenone sensitization with weekly scalp DPC. The starting material, unfractionated whole blood, was used for total RNA extraction.

The specimen comprised whole blood, sampled in connection with sensitization to the hapten diphenylcyclopropenone (DPC). The receptor was isolated from a woman aged 50 to 65 with alopecia areata. Some clones in this sample may be carry-over from other donors' samples. V gene TRBV20-1 combines with J gene TRBJ2-7, with a tentative D call TRBD2 (6 bases). The CDR3 is CSARFHGGNNEQYF. The CDR3 bases are TGCAGTGCTAGATTCCACGGCGGGAACAACGAGCAGTACTTC.